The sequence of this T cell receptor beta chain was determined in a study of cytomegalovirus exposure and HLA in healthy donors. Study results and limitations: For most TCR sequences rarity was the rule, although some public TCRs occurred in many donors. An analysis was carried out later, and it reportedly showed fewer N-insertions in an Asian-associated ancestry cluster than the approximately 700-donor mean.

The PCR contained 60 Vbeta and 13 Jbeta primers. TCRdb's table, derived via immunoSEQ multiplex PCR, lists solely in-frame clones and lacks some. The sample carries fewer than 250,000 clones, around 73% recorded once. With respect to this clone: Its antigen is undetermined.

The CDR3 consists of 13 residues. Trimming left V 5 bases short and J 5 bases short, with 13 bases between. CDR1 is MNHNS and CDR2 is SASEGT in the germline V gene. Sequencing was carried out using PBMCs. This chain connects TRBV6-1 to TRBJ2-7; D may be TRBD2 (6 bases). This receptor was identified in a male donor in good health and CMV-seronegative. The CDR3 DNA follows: TGTGCCAGCAGTTCAGGGACGGGGGACGAGCAGTACTTC. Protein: CASSSGTGDEQYF.